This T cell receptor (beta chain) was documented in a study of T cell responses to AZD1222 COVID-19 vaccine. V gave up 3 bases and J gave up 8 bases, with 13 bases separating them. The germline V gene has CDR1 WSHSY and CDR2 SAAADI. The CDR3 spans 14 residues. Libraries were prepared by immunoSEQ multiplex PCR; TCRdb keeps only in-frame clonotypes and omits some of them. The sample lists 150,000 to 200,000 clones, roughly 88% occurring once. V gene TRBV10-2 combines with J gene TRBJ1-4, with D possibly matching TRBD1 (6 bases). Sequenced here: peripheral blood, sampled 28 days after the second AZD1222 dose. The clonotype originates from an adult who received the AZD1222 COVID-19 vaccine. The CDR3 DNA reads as TGCGCCAGCAGTGAAAACAGGGCGGGGGAAAAACTGTTTTTT. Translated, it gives CASSENRAGEKLFF.